This T cell receptor (beta chain) emerged from a study of blood T cell repertoires in COVID-19. Study details: The origin of the acute and convalescent COVID-19 samples was the United States, Italy and Spain. T cells, B-cell-depleted T cells, or PBMCs provided the cDNA or gDNA that served as material.

CDR1 and CDR2 (germline): LGHDT, YNNKEL (reference sequence). The CDR3 consists of 19 residues. The germline V and J ends were trimmed by 0 bases and 2 bases, with 20 bases remaining between them. Methods used by the authors: Estimates of nucleated cell counts were drawn from the amplification of reference gene primers. Clones were sequenced by immunoSEQ multiplex PCR, and TCRdb holds only the in-frame ones, with some missing. That table furnishes V, J and clone size, whereas the DNA furnished D and trimming. This sample yields some 110,000 clones, of which about nine tenths are seen a single time; over 7% belongs to the top ten.

This chain connects TRBV3-1 (or the pseudogene TRBV3-2) to TRBJ1-3; D is perhaps TRBD1 (6 bases). This sequence originates from a human donor in a cohort sampled during active COVID-19. Input material: peripheral blood. The CDR3, as DNA: TGTGCCAGCAGCCAAGAGTCCCCACAGGGATGGAGCCCTGGAAACACCATATATTTT. This encodes CASSQESPQGWSPGNTIYF.